This T cell receptor (beta chain) appears in the sequencing data of a study of radiotherapy plus CTLA-4 blockade in lung cancer. On the study more broadly: Objective responses arose in 18% of patients, and 25% to 35% experienced disease control. General study results and limits: Reported findings show early blood T cell clone dynamics, with interferon-beta, best predicted response. Expansion in blood of tumor-derived TCR clones was seen after radiotherapy plus ipilimumab.

In chemo-refractory metastatic non-small-cell lung cancer, patients got ipilimumab CTLA-4 blockade together with focal radiation. With regard to this clone: Its antigen is not known.

V was clipped by 5 bases and J by 8 bases, with 21 bases between them. This CDR3 has 16 amino acids. Germline assignment: CDR1 SGHVS and CDR2 FQNEAQ. This table comes from immunoSEQ multiplex PCR, and its TCRdb copy is limited to in-frame clones, with some not included. The sample lists about 35,000 clones, 75% to 90% occurring once. The sequenced sample was peripheral blood, obtained from a patient treated with radiotherapy plus ipilimumab. The J gene is TRBJ1-4, the V gene TRBV7-8; D ambiguous. The receptor's source is a human donor with non-small cell lung cancer who had stable disease on radiotherapy plus ipilimumab. DNA of the CDR3: TGTGCCAGCAGCAAACGGGTGGTAGGAGGGTACGAAAAACTGTTTTTT. This encodes CASSKRVVGGYEKLFF.